Listed below are T cell receptor beta chains from one sample, sequenced in a study of cytomegalovirus exposure and HLA in healthy donors. The protocol was immunoSEQ multiplex PCR, while the TCRdb copy is restricted to in-frame clones and leaves out a portion. The sample lists approximately 150,000 clones, around 78% occurring once. Source material: PBMCs. The receptor set was obtained from a woman between 18 and 29 years old in good health and CMV-seronegative. The CDR3 runs from the conserved cysteine through the conserved F or W. D genes are given only for firm matches.

j_gene: TRBJ2-3
d_gene: -
v_gene: TRBV27
CDR3aa: CASSQFSRGTDTQYF

j_gene: TRBJ2-1
d_gene: TRBD2
v_gene: TRBV5-1
CDR3aa: CASSSGLAGESEQFF

j_gene: TRBJ2-5
d_gene: -
v_gene: TRBV12-5
CDR3aa: CASGLTGGIRETQYF

j_gene: TRBJ1-5
d_gene: -
v_gene: TRBV6-5
CDR3aa: CASSYGELQPQHF

j_gene: TRBJ1-4
d_gene: -
v_gene: TRBV29-1
CDR3aa: CSAQGEKLFF

j_gene: TRBJ2-7
d_gene: -
v_gene: TRBV6-5
CDR3aa: CASSYSPGAGYEQYF

j_gene: TRBJ2-2
d_gene: -
v_gene: TRBV11-2
CDR3aa: CASSARNTGELFF

j_gene: TRBJ1-5
d_gene: -
v_gene: TRBV6-5
CDR3aa: CASSYSAGSNQPQHF

j_gene: TRBJ1-5
d_gene: -
v_gene: TRBV29-1
CDR3aa: CSVGEEADSNQPQHF

j_gene: TRBJ1-4
d_gene: -
v_gene: TRBV5-1
CDR3aa: CASSLGTHATNEKLFF

j_gene: TRBJ2-2
d_gene: -
v_gene: TRBV7-2
CDR3aa: CAVPSVRNTGELFF

j_gene: TRBJ2-1
d_gene: -
v_gene: TRBV5-1
CDR3aa: CASKGDGEQFF

j_gene: TRBJ2-7
d_gene: -
v_gene: TRBV7-9
CDR3aa: CASSLPDQGEQYF

j_gene: TRBJ2-1
d_gene: -
v_gene: TRBV28
CDR3aa: CASSSREDEQFF

j_gene: TRBJ1-3
d_gene: -
v_gene: TRBV6-5
CDR3aa: CASSYSDDFSGNTIYF

j_gene: TRBJ2-1
d_gene: -
v_gene: TRBV15
CDR3aa: CATSRDSSGGEQFF

j_gene: TRBJ2-3
d_gene: -
v_gene: TRBV5-1
CDR3aa: CASSLDGSTDTQYF

j_gene: TRBJ1-1
d_gene: -
v_gene: TRBV7-9
CDR3aa: CASSLQSNTEAFF

j_gene: TRBJ1-1
d_gene: -
v_gene: TRBV4-1
CDR3aa: CASSQGQNTEAFF

j_gene: TRBJ1-2
d_gene: TRBD1
v_gene: TRBV10-1
CDR3aa: CASSEDRASSHGYTF

j_gene: TRBJ2-1
d_gene: TRBD1
v_gene: TRBV10-1
CDR3aa: CASSVGQGGYNEQFF

j_gene: TRBJ1-2
d_gene: -
v_gene: TRBV5-4
CDR3aa: CASSGPVRYRFYGYTF

j_gene: TRBJ2-1
d_gene: TRBD2
v_gene: TRBV25-1
CDR3aa: CASSETPGTSGTYNEQFF

j_gene: TRBJ2-1
d_gene: -
v_gene: TRBV6-1
CDR3aa: CASSEELVLGNEQFF

j_gene: TRBJ1-1
d_gene: -
v_gene: TRBV5-1
CDR3aa: CASSLGGNTEAFF

j_gene: TRBJ2-2
d_gene: -
v_gene: TRBV29-1
CDR3aa: CSATILQGPGELFF

j_gene: TRBJ1-6
d_gene: -
v_gene: TRBV5-1
CDR3aa: CASRSEDYNSPLHF

j_gene: TRBJ1-1
d_gene: -
v_gene: TRBV2
CDR3aa: CASPRKLGANTEAFF

j_gene: TRBJ1-4
d_gene: -
v_gene: TRBV7-9
CDR3aa: CASSLGLGATNEKLFF

j_gene: TRBJ1-1
d_gene: -
v_gene: TRBV10-1
CDR3aa: CASSAGLEAFF

j_gene: TRBJ2-7
d_gene: TRBD2
v_gene: TRBV5-5
CDR3aa: CASISREGRYEQYF

j_gene: TRBJ2-3
d_gene: -
v_gene: TRBV7-9
CDR3aa: CASSFRGTLRTDTQYF

j_gene: TRBJ1-1
d_gene: -
v_gene: TRBV6-1
CDR3aa: CASSDLDNTEAFF

j_gene: TRBJ2-5
d_gene: -
v_gene: TRBV5-1
CDR3aa: CASRASSGQETQYF

j_gene: TRBJ2-7
d_gene: TRBD2
v_gene: TRBV5-6
CDR3aa: CASSSGLAGGGAFYEQYF